The TCR beta chain under discussion was sequenced for a study of T cell changes during pregnancy in multiple sclerosis. Between the trimmed V and J ends, which lost 7 bases and 2 bases, there was a span of 9 bases. The germline V gene has CDR1 MDHEN and CDR2 SYDVKM. The CDR3 runs 12 residues. Profiling relied on immunoSEQ multiplex PCR, and the TCRdb table lists in-frame clones only, not all of them. The sample includes over 80,000 clones, 75% to 95% seen only once; the top ten take 0.7% to 0.9%. The chain joins TRBV28 to TRBJ2-7; D possibly corresponds to TRBD2 (6 bases). The receptor's source is a female donor in good health, enrolled as a control in a pregnancy study. The material was peripheral blood, obtained in the second trimester of pregnancy. The CDR3 spells CASTGRPYEQYF. In nucleotides, the CDR3 is TGTGCCAGCACAGGGAGGCCCTACGAGCAGTACTTC. Based on the CDR3 plus reference TRBV28 and TRBJ2-7, the full variable domain is DVKVTQSSRYLVKRTGEKVFLECVQDMDHENMFWYRQDPGLGLRLIYFSYDVKMKEKGDIPEGYSVSREKKERFSLILESASTNQTSMYLCASTGRPYEQYFGPGTRLTVT.